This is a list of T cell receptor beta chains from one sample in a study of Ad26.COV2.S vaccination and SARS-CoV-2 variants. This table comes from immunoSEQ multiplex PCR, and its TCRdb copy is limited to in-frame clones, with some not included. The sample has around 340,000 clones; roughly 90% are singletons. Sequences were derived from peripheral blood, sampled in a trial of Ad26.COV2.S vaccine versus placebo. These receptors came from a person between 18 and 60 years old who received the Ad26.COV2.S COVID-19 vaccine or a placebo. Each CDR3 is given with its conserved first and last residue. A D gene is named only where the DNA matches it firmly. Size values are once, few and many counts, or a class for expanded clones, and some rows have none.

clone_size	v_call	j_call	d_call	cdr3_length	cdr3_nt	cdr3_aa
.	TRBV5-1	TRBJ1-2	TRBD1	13	TGCGCCAGCAGCTTGGGGACAGGCTATGGCTACACCTTC	CASSLGTGYGYTF
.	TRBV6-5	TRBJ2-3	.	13	TGTGCCAGCACCAGGGGTCGCACAGATACGCAGTATTTT	CASTRGRTDTQYF
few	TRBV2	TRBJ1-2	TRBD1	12	TGTGCCAGCACGGGACAGGGGTATGGCTACACCTTC	CASTGQGYGYTF
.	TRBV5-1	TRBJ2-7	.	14	TGCGCCAGCAGCTTGGTCGAGGGAGCCTACGAGCAGTACTTC	CASSLVEGAYEQYF
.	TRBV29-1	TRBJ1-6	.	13	TGCAGCGTTGGGGGAGGCCCCGATTCACCCCTCCACTTT	CSVGGGPDSPLHF
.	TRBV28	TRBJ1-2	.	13	TGTGCCAGCAGTTCGACAGCCAACTATGGCTACACCTTC	CASSSTANYGYTF
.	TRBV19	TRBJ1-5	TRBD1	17	TGTGCCAGTAGTATAATCCCGGGACAGATTAGCAATCAGCCCCAGCATTTT	CASSIIPGQISNQPQHF
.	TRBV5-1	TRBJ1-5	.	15	TGCGCCAGCAGCCGAGGGACTGCAAGTAATCAGCCCCAGCATTTT	CASSRGTASNQPQHF
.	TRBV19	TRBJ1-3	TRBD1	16	TGTGCCAGTAGTATTCTGGGGACAGTCTCTGGAAACACCATATATTTT	CASSILGTVSGNTIYF
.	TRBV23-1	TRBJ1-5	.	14	TGCGCCAGCTCCGGGGGTAGAGGCAATCAGCCCCAGCATTTT	CASSGGRGNQPQHF
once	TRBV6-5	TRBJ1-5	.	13	TGTGCCAGCAGTTACGGCGGGGTTCAGCCCCAGCATTTT	CASSYGGVQPQHF
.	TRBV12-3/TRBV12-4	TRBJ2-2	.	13	TGTGCCAGCAGTTTTCAAGGGGCCGGGGAGCTGTTTTTT	CASSFQGAGELFF
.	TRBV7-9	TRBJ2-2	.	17	TGTGCCAGCAGCTTAATTCTTCCGGGACGCTACACCGGGGAGCTGTTTTTT	CASSLILPGRYTGELFF
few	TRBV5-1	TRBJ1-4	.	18	TGCGCCAGCAGCCCCCTTCAGGGGATGGGGAAAACTAATGAAAAACTGTTTTTT	CASSPLQGMGKTNEKLFF
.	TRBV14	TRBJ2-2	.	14	TGTGCCAGCAGCCAATACAGGGTCACCGGGGAGCTGTTTTTT	CASSQYRVTGELFF
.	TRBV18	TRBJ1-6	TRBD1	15	TGTGCCAGCTCACCAGACCGGGACAGGGGTCCACCCCTCCACTTT	CASSPDRDRGPPLHF
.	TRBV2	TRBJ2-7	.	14	TGTGCCAGCAGTGAAAACAGGGGAGGCTACGAGCAGTACTTC	CASSENRGGYEQYF
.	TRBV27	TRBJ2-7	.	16	TGTGCAAGCAGCTCCGAGGGCGGGGCGGTCTCCTACGAGCAGTACTTC	CASSSEGGAVSYEQYF
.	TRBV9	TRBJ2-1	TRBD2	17	TGTGCCAGCAGCGTAGCTGGGTCGTCTAGCGGGATTAAGAGGCAGTTCTTC	CASSVAGSSSGIKRQFF
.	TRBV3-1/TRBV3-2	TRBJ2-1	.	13	TGTGCCAGCAGTCCCGACCTGTGGGGTTTTGAGTTCTTC	CASSPDLWGFEFF